This TCR beta chain appears in the sequencing data of a study of blood T cell repertoires in COVID-19 (dated by TCRdb to 2018 to 2020). In the study overall: Samples from collaborators originated in the United States, Italy and Spain and spanned both the acute and convalescent phases of COVID-19. The prospective study material was composed of cDNA or gDNA derived from T cells, B-cell-depleted T cells, or PBMCs. The dataset comprised deeply sampled blood TCRbeta repertoires from subjects exposed to, actively infected with, or recovered from COVID-19. A freely available public database, intended as a resource for researchers studying the immune response to SARS-CoV-2, is where the repertoires were released. The samples were drawn from the first 160 participants of the ongoing ImmuneRACE study and from some 1,300 subjects provided by 6 global collaborators. The sample metadata nearly always contained a de-identified subject ID, COVID-19 status, age in years and sex. HLA class I and class II types, where available, came from metadata supplied by the sample provider rather than from assay-based typing. The full study reports these points: The quantity of clinical and demographic metadata differed by source and by participant and was supplied without curation.

V was cut back by 8 bases and J by 6 bases, leaving a gap of 14 bases between them. Looking up the germline V gene (reference sequence) yields CDR1 LNHDA and CDR2 SQIVND. CDR3 length: 14 amino acids, cysteine to phenylalanine. Just CDR3 DNA is preserved here, 42 bases in frame from base 1. TCRbeta CDR3 regions were amplified from genomic DNA by means of the immunoSEQ Assay, a bias-controlled multiplex PCR. The study's processing was this. The number of nucleated cells in each sample was estimated by amplification of reference gene primers within the assay. To quantify the absolute abundance of each unique TCRbeta CDR3 rearrangement, sequence reads were collapsed and filtered. For each sample, productive Simpson clonality was calculated as the square root of Simpson's diversity index across productive rearrangements. TCRdb's version of the immuneACCESS table is confined to in-frame rearrangements and falls short of the full clone set. An unresolved V gene accounts for under half of the shortfall where checked; the remainder is of unknown origin. The D gene and trimming were derived from the DNA, and the V and J assignments and clone size from that table. Present in this sample are around 200,000 clones, around 81% of which were seen just once. Less than 7% of the sample is taken by the ten largest.

About this clone itself: It has no known antigen specificity. Per-nucleotide qualities are absent, and no much larger clonotype sits a single base away.

The collaborating institutions used their own protocols to collect whole blood in K2EDTA tubes. For TCRbeta analysis, collaborator samples were shipped as frozen whole blood, as isolated PBMCs, or as DNA extracted from either sample type. Sequencing used peripheral blood. The receptor was isolated from a woman between 65 and 79 years old with acute or convalescent COVID-19. The rearrangement joined TRBV19 to TRBJ1-6, with the D gene not confidently named. The DNA sequence reads TGTGCCAGTGGCGCCCGGGAATCTAATTCACCCCTCCACTTT. Its translation is CASGARESNSPLHF.